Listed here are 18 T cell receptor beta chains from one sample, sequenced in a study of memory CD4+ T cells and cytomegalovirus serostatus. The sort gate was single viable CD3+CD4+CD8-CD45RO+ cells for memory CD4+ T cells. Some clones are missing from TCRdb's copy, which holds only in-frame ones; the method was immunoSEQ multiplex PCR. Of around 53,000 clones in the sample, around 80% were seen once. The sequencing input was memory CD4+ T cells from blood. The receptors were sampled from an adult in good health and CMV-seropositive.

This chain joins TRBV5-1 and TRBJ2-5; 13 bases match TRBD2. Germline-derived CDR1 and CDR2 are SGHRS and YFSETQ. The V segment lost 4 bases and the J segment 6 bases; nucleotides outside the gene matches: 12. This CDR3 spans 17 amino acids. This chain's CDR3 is CASSGTSGGAGSKTQYF. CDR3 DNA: TGCGCCAGCAGCGGTACTAGCGGGGGGGCCGGTTCGAAGACCCAGTACTTC.

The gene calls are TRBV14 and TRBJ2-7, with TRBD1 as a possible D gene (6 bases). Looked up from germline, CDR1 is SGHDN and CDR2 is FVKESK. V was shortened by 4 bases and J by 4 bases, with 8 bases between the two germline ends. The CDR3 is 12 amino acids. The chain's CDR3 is CASSPQGYEQYF. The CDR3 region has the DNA TGTGCCAGCAGCCCACAGGGATACGAGCAGTACTTC.

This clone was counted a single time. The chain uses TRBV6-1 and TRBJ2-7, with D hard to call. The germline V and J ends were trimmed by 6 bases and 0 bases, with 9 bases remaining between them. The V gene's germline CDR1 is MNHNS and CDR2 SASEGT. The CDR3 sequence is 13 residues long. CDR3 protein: CASRSPASYEQYF. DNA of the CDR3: TGTGCCAGCAGATCCCCGGCCTCCTACGAGCAGTACTTC.

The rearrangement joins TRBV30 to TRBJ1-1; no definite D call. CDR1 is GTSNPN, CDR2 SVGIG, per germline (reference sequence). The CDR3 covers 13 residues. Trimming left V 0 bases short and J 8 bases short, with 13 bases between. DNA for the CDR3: TGTGCCTGGAGTGTACAAGGCCCCGAAGAAGCTTTCTTT. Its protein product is CAWSVQGPEEAFF.

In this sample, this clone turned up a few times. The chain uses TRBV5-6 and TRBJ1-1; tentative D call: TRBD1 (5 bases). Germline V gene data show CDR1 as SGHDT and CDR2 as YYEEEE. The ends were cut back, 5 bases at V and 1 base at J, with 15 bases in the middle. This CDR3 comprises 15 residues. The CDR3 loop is CASSYSGRANTEAFF. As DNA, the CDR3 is TGTGCCAGCAGTTATTCAGGGAGGGCGAACACTGAAGCTTTCTTT.

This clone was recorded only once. The CDR3 sequence: CASSPKTTSYNEQFF. The DNA for the CDR3 is TGTGCCAGCTCACCAAAGACTACATCCTACAATGAGCAGTTCTTC. J is TRBJ2-1 and V is TRBV18, with D tentatively TRBD2 (5 bases). The CDR3 runs to 15 residues. V lost 2 bases and J lost 1, with 9 bases in between. Germline lookup yields CDR1 KGHSH and CDR2 LQKENI.

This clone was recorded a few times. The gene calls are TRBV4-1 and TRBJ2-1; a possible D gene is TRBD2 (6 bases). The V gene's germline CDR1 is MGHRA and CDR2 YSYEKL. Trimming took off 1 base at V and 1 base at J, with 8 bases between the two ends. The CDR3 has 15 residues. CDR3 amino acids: CASSQVRGSYNEQFF. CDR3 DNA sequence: TGCGCCAGCAGCCAAGTGCGGGGATCCTACAATGAGCAGTTCTTC.

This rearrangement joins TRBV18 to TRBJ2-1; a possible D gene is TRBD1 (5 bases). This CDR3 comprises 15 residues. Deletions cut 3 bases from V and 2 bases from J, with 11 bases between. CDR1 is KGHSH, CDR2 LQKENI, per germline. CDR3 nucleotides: TGTGCCAGCTCACCCGTCGCAGGGCCCTACAATGAGCAGTTCTTC. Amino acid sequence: CASSPVAGPYNEQFF.

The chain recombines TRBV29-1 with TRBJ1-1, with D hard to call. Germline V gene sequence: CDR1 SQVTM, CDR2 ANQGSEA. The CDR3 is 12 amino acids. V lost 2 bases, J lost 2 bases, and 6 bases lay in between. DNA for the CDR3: TGCAGCGTTGAAAAGGGAAACACTGAAGCTTTCTTT. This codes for CSVEKGNTEAFF.

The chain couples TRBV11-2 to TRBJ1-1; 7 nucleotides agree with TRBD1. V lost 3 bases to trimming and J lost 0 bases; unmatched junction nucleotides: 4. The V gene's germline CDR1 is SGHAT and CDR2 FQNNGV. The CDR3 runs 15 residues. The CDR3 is CASSFPGGVNTEAFF. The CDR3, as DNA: TGTGCCAGCAGCTTTCCAGGGGGGGTGAACACTGAAGCTTTCTTT.

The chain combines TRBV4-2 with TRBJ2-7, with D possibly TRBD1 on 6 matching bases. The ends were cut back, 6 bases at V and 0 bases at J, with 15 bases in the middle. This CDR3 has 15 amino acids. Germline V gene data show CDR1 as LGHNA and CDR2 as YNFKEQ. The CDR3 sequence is CASSLGQTTSYEQYF. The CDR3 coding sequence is TGTGCCAGCAGTCTCGGACAGACCACCTCCTACGAGCAGTACTTC.

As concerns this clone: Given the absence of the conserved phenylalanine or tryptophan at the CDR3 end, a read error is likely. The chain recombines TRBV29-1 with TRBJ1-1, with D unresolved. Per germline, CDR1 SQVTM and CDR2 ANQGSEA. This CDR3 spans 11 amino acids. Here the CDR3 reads CTVGVTAEAFL. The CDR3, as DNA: TGCACCGTCGGCGTGACCGCTGAAGCTTTCCTT.

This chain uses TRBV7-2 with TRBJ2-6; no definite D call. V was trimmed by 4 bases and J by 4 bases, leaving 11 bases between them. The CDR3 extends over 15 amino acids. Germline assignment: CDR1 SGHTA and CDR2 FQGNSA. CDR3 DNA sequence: TGTGCCAGCAGCTGGAATGGTGCGGGGGCCAACGTCCTGACTTTC. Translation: CASSWNGAGANVLTF.

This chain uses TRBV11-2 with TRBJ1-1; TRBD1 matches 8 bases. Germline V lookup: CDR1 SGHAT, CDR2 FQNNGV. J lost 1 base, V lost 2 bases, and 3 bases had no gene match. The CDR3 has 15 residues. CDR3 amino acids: CASSLQGATNTEAFF. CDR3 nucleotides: TGTGCCAGCAGCTTACAGGGGGCAACGAACACTGAAGCTTTCTTT.

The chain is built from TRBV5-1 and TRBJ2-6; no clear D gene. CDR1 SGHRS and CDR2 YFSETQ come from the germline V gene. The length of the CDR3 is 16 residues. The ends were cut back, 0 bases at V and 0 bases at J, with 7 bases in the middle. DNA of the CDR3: TGCGCCAGCAGCTTGGAGCCCAGCTCTGGGGCCAACGTCCTGACTTTC. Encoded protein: CASSLEPSSGANVLTF.

The DNA for the CDR3 is TGTGCCAGCAGTTACTCAGGCAGTAAGGCGGAGACCCAGTACTTC. This codes for CASSYSGSKAETQYF. The chain has TRBV6-5 and TRBJ2-5; D ambiguous. Germline assignment: CDR1 MNHEY and CDR2 SVGAGI. V was pared by 0 bases and J by 5 bases, with 13 bases between. CDR3 length: 15 amino acids.

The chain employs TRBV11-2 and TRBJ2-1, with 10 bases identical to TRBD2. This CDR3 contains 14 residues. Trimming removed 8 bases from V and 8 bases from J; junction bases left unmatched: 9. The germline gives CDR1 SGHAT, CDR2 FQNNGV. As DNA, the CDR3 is TGTGCCAGCGGGAGGGTAGCGGGAGGATATGAGCAGTTCTTC. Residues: CASGRVAGGYEQFF.

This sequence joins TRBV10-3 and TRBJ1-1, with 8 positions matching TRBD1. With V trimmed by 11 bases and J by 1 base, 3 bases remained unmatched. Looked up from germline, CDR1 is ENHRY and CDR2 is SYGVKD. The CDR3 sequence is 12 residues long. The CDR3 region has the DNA TGTGCCTCAGGACAGGGGAACACTGAAGCTTTCTTT. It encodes CASGQGNTEAFF.